Listed below are T cell receptor beta chains from one sample, sequenced in a study of identical twins. MiXCR, run by TCRdb on the 5' RACE reads, gives a single entry per CDR3 protein. The sample holds some 330,000 distinct CDR3 sequences; 9% are singletons and the top ten take 8% to 9.5%. Sequenced sample: naive T cells sorted from blood. Source of these receptors: a woman aged 50 to 60 in good health. CDR3s include the opening cysteine and the closing phenylalanine or tryptophan. The D gene is left open where the match is weak. Only part of the rows carry a size: once, few, many, or a class if the clone is expanded.

D	size	V	J	length	CDR3	DNA
.	.	TRBV2	TRBJ1-1	13	CAILQGLGTEAFF	TGTGCCATACTACAGGGTTTGGGCACTGAAGCTTTCTTT
.	few	TRBV4-2	TRBJ2-2	17	CASSPHGAAQGTGELFF	TGTGCCAGCAGCCCTCATGGGGCGGCCCAAGGCACCGGGGAGCTGTTTTTT
.	many	TRBV3-1	TRBJ2-7	13	CASSRGAVYEQYF	TGTGCCAGCAGCCGCGGAGCAGTCTACGAGCAGTACTTC
TRBD1	.	TRBV12-3/TRBV12-4	TRBJ2-2	14	CASSPTGLGGELFF	TGTGCCAGCAGTCCGACAGGGTTGGGCGGGGAGCTGTTTTTT
TRBD2	.	TRBV6-5	TRBJ2-1	18	CASSYGLAGGSSYNEQFF	TGTGCCAGCAGTTACGGACTAGCGGGGGGGAGCTCCTACAATGAGCAGTTCTTC
.	few	TRBV7-6	TRBJ2-3	15	CASSLEVSRIDTQYF	TGTGCCAGCAGCTTAGAGGTATCCCGGATAGATACGCAGTATTTT
.	many	TRBV5-1	TRBJ2-3	14	CASQEGLAGDTQYF	TGCGCCAGCCAAGAGGGGCTAGCTGGAGATACGCAGTATTTT
.	few	TRBV7-9	TRBJ2-1	12	CASSGQTNEQFF	TGTGCCAGCAGCGGGCAAACGAATGAGCAGTTCTTC
.	.	TRBV20-1	TRBJ2-1	19	CSARGTTIGGSRGYNEQFF	TGCAGTGCTAGAGGGACTACTATAGGGGGGAGTAGGGGTTACAATGAGCAGTTCTTC
TRBD2	.	TRBV27	TRBJ2-7	15	CASSSPGTSDHEQYF	TGTGCCAGCAGTTCTCCCGGGACTAGCGACCACGAGCAGTATTTC
TRBD2	.	TRBV15	TRBJ2-7	15	CATSREGLAGAEQYF	TGTGCCACCAGCAGAGAAGGTCTAGCGGGAGCCGAGCAGTACTTC
.	.	TRBV4-1	TRBJ2-1	15	CASSQGAGPYNEQFF	TGCGCCAGCAGCCAAGGGGCGGGCCCGTACAATGAGCAGTTCTTC
.	few	TRBV12-3/TRBV12-4	TRBJ2-1	15	CASSLNDWEFHEQFF	TGTGCCAGCAGTTTGAACGACTGGGAGTTTCATGAGCAGTTCTTC
.	few	TRBV30	TRBJ1-2	12	CAWMGDSYGYTF	TGTGCCTGGATGGGAGACAGTTATGGCTACACCTTC
.	many	TRBV24-1	TRBJ2-5	16	CATSEYGHLDQETQYF	TGTGCCACCAGTGAATACGGACACCTGGACCAAGAGACCCAGTACTTC